Listed below are T cell receptor beta chains from one sample, sequenced in a study of cytomegalovirus exposure and HLA in healthy donors. TCRdb keeps only in-frame clones here, not all; method: immunoSEQ multiplex PCR. The sample yields 150,000 or so clones, approximately 84% seen once. The source material was PBMCs. The origin of the receptors is a man younger than 45 in good health and CMV-seropositive. Each CDR3 is given with its conserved first and last residue. A D gene is named only where the DNA matches it firmly. Part of the rows lack a size; the others show once, few, many or a class for expanded clones.

V gene,CDR3 length,D gene,J gene,clone size,CDR3 protein,CDR3 DNA
TRBV28,12,-,TRBJ1-1,-,CASSLWATEAFF,TGTGCCAGCAGTTTATGGGCCACTGAAGCTTTCTTT
TRBV19,16,-,TRBJ1-2,-,CASSIDHGGRGYGYTF,TGTGCCAGTAGTATAGATCACGGGGGGCGCGGCTATGGCTACACCTTC
TRBV5-6,12,TRBD1,TRBJ1-1,-,CASSYRGTEAFF,TGTGCCAGCAGCTACAGGGGCACTGAAGCTTTCTTT
TRBV27,16,TRBD2,TRBJ2-3,-,CASHKAGAPSTDTQYF,TGTGCCAGCCACAAGGCGGGAGCCCCTAGCACAGATACGCAGTATTTT
TRBV4-1,15,TRBD1,TRBJ2-1,few,CASSPGSDRAREQFF,TGCGCCAGCAGCCCCGGAAGCGACAGGGCGAGGGAGCAGTTCTTC
TRBV21-1,17,-,TRBJ2-5,-,CASSKGVKGPLQETQYF,TGTGCCAGCAGCAAAGGGGTAAAGGGGCCCCTTCAAGAGACCCAGTACTTC
TRBV6-1,16,TRBD2,TRBJ2-1,-,CASSEEGLAPYNEQFF,TGTGCCAGCAGTGAGGAGGGACTAGCGCCCTACAATGAGCAGTTCTTC
TRBV30,15,-,TRBJ1-5,-,CAWSPQRGQGQPQHF,TGTGCCTGGAGCCCCCAGAGGGGCCAGGGGCAGCCCCAGCATTTT
TRBV28,14,-,TRBJ2-7,-,CASSLRGGFYEQYF,TGTGCCAGCAGTTTAAGGGGGGGCTTCTACGAGCAGTACTTC
TRBV5-1,15,TRBD1,TRBJ2-1,-,CASSWTGGTYNEQFF,TGCGCCAGCAGCTGGACAGGGGGTACCTACAATGAGCAGTTCTTC
TRBV6-5,11,-,TRBJ1-4,-,CASRSNEKLFF,TGTGCCAGCAGGAGTAATGAAAAACTGTTTTTT
TRBV9,20,TRBD2,TRBJ2-3,-,CASSVEGAGGPWGGPDTQYF,TGTGCCAGCAGCGTAGAAGGGGCGGGGGGGCCGTGGGGGGGCCCAGATACGCAGTATTTT
TRBV2,14,TRBD1,TRBJ2-7,once,CASSEGRGSYEQYF,TGTGCCAGCAGTGAAGGCAGGGGGTCCTACGAGCAGTACTTC
TRBV2,19,TRBD2,TRBJ2-2,-,CASTQRWSSGGKNTGELFF,TGTGCCAGCACTCAAAGGTGGTCTAGCGGGGGAAAAAACACCGGGGAGCTGTTTTTT
TRBV28,11,-,TRBJ2-2,-,CASTLSGELFF,TGTGCCAGCACCCTCAGCGGGGAGCTGTTTTTT
TRBV7-2,16,TRBD2,TRBJ2-5,-,CASSPQATGLAETQYF,TGTGCCAGCAGCCCTCAAGCTACGGGACTAGCGGAGACCCAGTACTTC
TRBV11-1,13,-,TRBJ2-5,once,CASSPFVGGTEYF,TGTGCCAGCAGCCCATTTGTAGGAGGCACGGAGTACTTC
TRBV29-1,15,-,TRBJ1-3,-,CSVATGRGEGNTIYF,TGCAGCGTCGCTACAGGGAGGGGCGAAGGAAACACCATATATTTT
TRBV6-1,14,TRBD2,TRBJ2-1,once,CASSVGGDNNEQFF,TGTGCCAGCAGTGTCGGGGGGGACAACAATGAGCAGTTCTTC
TRBV18,14,-,TRBJ2-5,-,CASSFGHSKETQYF,TGTGCCAGCTCGTTCGGACACTCGAAGGAGACCCAGTACTTC
TRBV5-1,19,-,TRBJ2-6,-,CASSLAAQGPSSGANVLTF,TGCGCCAGCAGCTTGGCCGCGCAGGGCCCCAGCTCTGGGGCCAACGTCCTGACTTTC
TRBV5-6,15,-,TRBJ2-1,-,CASSFNRFSYNEQFF,TGTGCCAGCAGCTTCAACAGGTTCTCCTACAATGAGCAGTTCTTC
TRBV7-9,14,-,TRBJ1-3,-,CASSPQTVRNTIYF,TGTGCCAGCAGCCCACAGACGGTCCGAAACACCATATATTTT
TRBV14,15,-,TRBJ2-1,-,CASSSGQLKYNEQFF,TGTGCCAGCAGCTCCGGACAGCTAAAATACAATGAGCAGTTCTTC
TRBV5-1,15,TRBD2,TRBJ2-3,-,CASRALAGVLDTQYF,TGCGCCAGCAGGGCGCTAGCGGGGGTTTTAGATACGCAGTATTTT
TRBV11-2,14,-,TRBJ2-1,-,CASSLGTNNNEQFF,TGTGCCAGCAGCTTAGGGACAAACAACAATGAGCAGTTCTTC
TRBV6-1,13,-,TRBJ1-6,-,CASSEARETPLHF,TGTGCCAGCAGTGAAGCCCGGGAGACACCCCTCCACTTT
TRBV7-8,15,TRBD2,TRBJ2-7,-,CASSPIPGGSNEQYF,TGTGCCAGCAGCCCCATTCCGGGAGGATCCAACGAGCAGTACTTC
TRBV15,16,-,TRBJ1-4,-,CATSRDVTGSNEKLFF,TGTGCCACCAGCAGAGACGTGACAGGATCTAATGAAAAACTGTTTTTT
TRBV10-3,14,-,TRBJ2-7,-,CAISDHKEGGEQYF,TGTGCCATCAGTGACCACAAAGAAGGGGGCGAGCAGTACTTC
TRBV6-5,15,TRBD1,TRBJ2-5,few,CASSQTGQQKETQYF,TGTGCCAGCAGTCAAACGGGACAGCAGAAAGAGACCCAGTACTTC
TRBV5-1,14,-,TRBJ2-2,once,CASISGLNTGELFF,TGCGCCAGCATTAGCGGACTGAACACCGGGGAGCTGTTTTTT
TRBV7-9,14,-,TRBJ1-5,-,CASSGGGYNQPQHF,TGTGCCAGCTCGGGGGGAGGGTACAATCAGCCCCAGCATTTT
TRBV14,16,-,TRBJ2-3,-,CASSQGGTLSTDTQYF,TGTGCCAGCAGCCAAGGGGGGACTCTTAGCACAGATACGCAGTATTTT
TRBV6-4,15,-,TRBJ1-3,-,CASSDSTNYGNTIYF,TGTGCCAGCAGTGACTCTACTAACTATGGAAACACCATATATTTT
TRBV14,15,TRBD2,TRBJ2-1,few,CASSQGGSGYNEQFF,TGTGCCAGCAGCCAAGGCGGGAGTGGTTACAATGAGCAGTTCTTC
TRBV5-6,13,-,TRBJ1-1,few,CASSFGHNTEAFF,TGTGCCAGCAGCTTTGGACACAACACTGAAGCTTTCTTT
TRBV19,19,TRBD2,TRBJ2-1,-,CASSLAGLAGGRSYNEQFF,TGTGCCAGTAGTTTAGCGGGACTAGCGGGGGGCCGCTCCTACAATGAGCAGTTCTTC
TRBV11-3,16,-,TRBJ2-1,-,CASSSDSGTYDNEQFF,TGTGCCAGCAGCTCCGATTCAGGGACTTACGACAATGAGCAGTTCTTC
TRBV6-1,13,-,TRBJ2-7,-,CASSLRASYEQYF,TGTGCCAGCAGTCTCAGGGCCTCCTACGAGCAGTACTTC
TRBV7-6,15,TRBD1,TRBJ1-2,few,CASGVTGTDNYGYTF,TGTGCCAGCGGGGTGACAGGGACGGACAACTATGGCTACACCTTC
TRBV2,14,TRBD2,TRBJ2-7,-,CASKPSGPSNEQYF,TGTGCCAGCAAACCTAGCGGGCCCTCGAACGAGCAGTACTTC
TRBV9,16,TRBD2,TRBJ2-7,-,CASSAGLAVSSYEQYF,TGTGCCAGCAGCGCCGGACTAGCGGTGAGCTCCTACGAGCAGTACTTC
TRBV27,11,-,TRBJ2-1,once,CASSSGLEQFF,TGTGCCAGCAGTTCCGGACTAGAGCAGTTCTTC
TRBV10-1,13,-,TRBJ1-3,few,CASSDGHGNTIYF,TGCGCCAGCAGTGATGGACATGGAAACACCATATATTTT
TRBV18,15,TRBD1,TRBJ1-1,-,CASSPGTGDYAEAFF,TGTGCCAGCTCTCCCGGGACAGGGGATTACGCTGAAGCTTTCTTT
TRBV27,14,-,TRBJ2-3,-,CASSLTRPGDTQYF,TGTGCCAGCAGTTTGACTAGGCCTGGGGATACGCAGTATTTT
TRBV18,16,-,TRBJ1-2,-,CASSSNPAGMDYGYTF,TGTGCCAGCTCATCGAACCCGGCAGGGATGGACTATGGCTACACCTTC
TRBV6-5,15,-,TRBJ2-7,-,CASSFSNGGAYEQYF,TGTGCCAGCAGTTTTTCTAACGGCGGGGCCTACGAGCAGTACTTC
TRBV9,15,TRBD1,TRBJ1-6,once,CASSDGQGGGSPLHF,TGTGCCAGCAGCGACGGACAGGGAGGTGGTTCACCCCTCCACTTT
TRBV6-5,14,TRBD1,TRBJ2-7,-,CASSYSHRGYEQYF,TGTGCCAGCAGTTACTCGCACAGGGGGTACGAGCAGTACTTC
TRBV28,13,-,TRBJ1-5,-,CASSSFSGQPQHF,TGTGCCAGCAGTTCCTTTTCGGGTCAGCCCCAGCATTTT
TRBV18,13,-,TRBJ2-7,-,CASSPPGHYEQYF,TGTGCCAGCTCACCACCAGGACACTACGAGCAGTACTTC
TRBV5-6,14,-,TRBJ1-2,-,CASVAGMSSYGYTF,TGTGCCAGCGTGGCAGGGATGAGTTCCTATGGCTACACCTTC
TRBV5-6,13,-,TRBJ1-4,-,CASSLFSSEKLFF,TGTGCCAGCAGCTTGTTCTCGTCTGAAAAACTGTTTTTT
TRBV7-9,16,-,TRBJ1-6,once,CASSPQASSYNSPLHF,TGTGCCAGCAGCCCCCAGGCGAGCTCCTATAATTCACCCCTCCACTTT
TRBV12-2,14,-,TRBJ2-4,-,CASRFLAGWCIQYF,TGTGCAAGTCGCTTTCTAGCGGGATGGTGCATTCAGTACTTC
TRBV29-1,12,-,TRBJ2-1,-,CSVLSGMNEQFF,TGCAGCGTTCTTTCAGGGATGAATGAGCAGTTCTTC
TRBV28,14,TRBD2,TRBJ2-5,-,CASYVSGGQETQYF,TGTGCCAGCTATGTTAGCGGGGGGCAAGAGACCCAGTACTTC